This T cell receptor (beta chain) was sequenced during a study of shared clonotypes between healthy human individuals. The study, taken as a whole, reports: Only blood samples were collected, and tissue repertoires likely differ.

This CDR3 comprises 14 residues. The V end lost 1 base, the J end lost 0 bases, and 7 bases lay between the germline ends. Looked up from germline, CDR1 is LGHNA and CDR2 is YSLEER. Comments on this clone: Its target is unknown.

Assay used: immunoSEQ multiplex PCR; TCRdb lists only in-frame clones, some missing. This table has a few million clones, around 95% appearing once. The chain employs TRBV4-3 and TRBJ2-7; D possibly corresponds to TRBD2 (6 bases). The clonotype was recovered from a man between 18 and 35 years old in good health. Specimen: naive CD4+ T cells sorted from blood. Subset denoted: CD45RA+ positively selected. CDR3 amino acids: CASSQVEGSYEQYF. The CDR3 nucleotides read TGCGCCAGCAGCCAAGTGGAGGGCTCCTACGAGCAGTACTTC.